This section outlines one TCR beta chain sequence together with its context. Its antigen remains unidentified. Using immunoSEQ multiplex PCR, the repertoire was profiled, and TCRdb retains in-frame clones only, with some absent. The sample has 50,000 or so clones, approximately 82% seen once; the top ten hold 5.3%. Time point denoted: recipient sample about 28 days before transplant, after cytoreduction. Recipient blood drawn about 28 days pretransplant and days 30, 100, 180 after. This record belongs to a study of T cell clonotyping in hematopoietic cell transplantation. Findings and limits, study-wide: CD4 and CD8 repertoire contributions could not be separated without sorting.

Trimming pared 3 bases from V and 7 bases from J, leaving 13 bases between. Germline-derived CDR1 and CDR2 are SEHNR and FQNEAQ (reference sequence). This CDR3 has 15 residues. The TCR was taken from a man in his sixties with myelodysplastic syndrome. Some clones in this sample may be carry-over from other donors' samples. The V and J genes are TRBV7-9 and TRBJ1-6; D ambiguous. The sample here was peripheral blood mononuclear cells, taken before stem cell transplant. Here the CDR3 reads CASSFRNAGNSPLHF. CDR3 sequence (DNA): TGTGCCAGCAGCTTCAGAAACGCGGGCAATTCACCCCTCCACTTT.